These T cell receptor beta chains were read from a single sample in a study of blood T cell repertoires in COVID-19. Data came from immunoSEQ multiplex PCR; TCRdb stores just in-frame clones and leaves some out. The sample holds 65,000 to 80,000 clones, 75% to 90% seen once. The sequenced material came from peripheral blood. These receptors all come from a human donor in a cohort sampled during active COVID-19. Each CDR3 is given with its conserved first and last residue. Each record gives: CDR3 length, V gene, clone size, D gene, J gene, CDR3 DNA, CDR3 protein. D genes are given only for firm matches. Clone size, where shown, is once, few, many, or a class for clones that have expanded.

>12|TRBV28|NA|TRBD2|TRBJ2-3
TGTGCCCTGGGGGGGAACACAGATACGCAGTATTTT
CALGGNTDTQYF
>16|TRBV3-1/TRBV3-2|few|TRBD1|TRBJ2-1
TGTGCCAGCAGCAGCCAGACAGGGTTGGGCTACAATGAGCAGTTCTTC
CASSSQTGLGYNEQFF
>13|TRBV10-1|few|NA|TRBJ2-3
TGCGCCAGCAGTGAGGCCCCGAGGGATACGCAGTATTTT
CASSEAPRDTQYF
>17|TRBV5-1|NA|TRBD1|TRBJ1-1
TGCGCCAGCAGCTTTGGGCCCCTCGACAGGGACGATGGTGAAGCTTTCTTT
CASSFGPLDRDDGEAFF
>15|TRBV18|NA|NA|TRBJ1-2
TGTGCCAGCTCACCAGAAGTAGGCGGGTCCTATGGCTACACCTTC
CASSPEVGGSYGYTF
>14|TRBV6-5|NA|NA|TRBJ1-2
TGTGCCAGCAGTTACTCCGGCGGCGGCTATGGCTACACCTTC
CASSYSGGGYGYTF
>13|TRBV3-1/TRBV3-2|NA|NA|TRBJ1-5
TGTGCCAGCAGCTTCGGACAGTATCAGCCCCAGCATTTT
CASSFGQYQPQHF
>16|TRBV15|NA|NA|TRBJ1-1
TGTGCCACCAGCAGCGGCGGCGGGGGGCGATCCGCTGAAGCTTTCTTT
CATSSGGGGRSAEAFF
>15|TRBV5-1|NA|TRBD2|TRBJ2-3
TGCGCCAGCAGCACTGGGACTAGCGGGGTAGATACGCAGTATTTT
CASSTGTSGVDTQYF
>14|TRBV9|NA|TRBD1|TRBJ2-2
TGTGCCAGCAGCGGCCTGGACAGGGGCGGGGAGCTGTTTTTT
CASSGLDRGGELFF
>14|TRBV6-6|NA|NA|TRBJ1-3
TGTGCCAGCAACCGAGGGGGGGCGGGGGACACCATATATTTT
CASNRGGAGDTIYF
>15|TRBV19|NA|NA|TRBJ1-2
TGTGCCAGTAGTATAACCCCCGGGAGTAACTATGGCTACACCTTC
CASSITPGSNYGYTF
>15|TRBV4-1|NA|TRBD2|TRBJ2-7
TGCGCCAGCAGCTATGAGCGGGGCAGTCCCTACGAGCAGTACTTC
CASSYERGSPYEQYF
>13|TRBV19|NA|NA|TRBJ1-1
TGTGCCAGTAGTATAGACGGGAACACTGAAGCTTTCTTT
CASSIDGNTEAFF
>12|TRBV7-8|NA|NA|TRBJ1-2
TGTGCCAGCAGCTTAGCGGGGCAAGGCTACACCTTC
CASSLAGQGYTF
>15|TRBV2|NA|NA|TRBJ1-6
TGTGCCAGCAAGAGGGCGATTAGGCCCGATTCACCCCTCCACTTT
CASKRAIRPDSPLHF
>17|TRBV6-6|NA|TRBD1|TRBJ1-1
TGTGCCAGCAGCCGATGGACAGGGTCCTCTATGAACACTGAAGCTTTCTTT
CASSRWTGSSMNTEAFF
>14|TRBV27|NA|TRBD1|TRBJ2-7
TGTGCCAGCAGTTTAGGGACAGGGGGCGGCGAGCAGTACTTC
CASSLGTGGGEQYF
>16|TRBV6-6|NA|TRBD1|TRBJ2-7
TGTGCCAGCAGTTACTCGAGTCAGGGGGTCAACTACGAGCAGTACTTC
CASSYSSQGVNYEQYF
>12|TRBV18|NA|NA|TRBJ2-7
TGTGCCAGCTCCCGCCAGGGAGGGGGGCAGTACTTC
CASSRQGGGQYF
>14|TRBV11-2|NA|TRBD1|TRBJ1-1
TGTGCCAGCAGCTTCGGTGACAGGGACACTGAAGCTTTCTTT
CASSFGDRDTEAFF
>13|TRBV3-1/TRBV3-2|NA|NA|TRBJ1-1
TGTGCCAGCAGCCCCCCCTCCGACACTGAAGCTTTCTTT
CASSPPSDTEAFF
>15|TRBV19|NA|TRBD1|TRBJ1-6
TGTGCCAGTAGTATCAACAGGGGAAATAATTCACCCCTCCACTTT
CASSINRGNNSPLHF
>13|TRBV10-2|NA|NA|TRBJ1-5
TGCGCCAGCGTCCAGGGGCCTGGGAAGCCCCAGCATTTT
CASVQGPGKPQHF
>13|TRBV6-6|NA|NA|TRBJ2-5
TGTGCCAGCAGCCTCCAGGGAAGAGAGACCCAGTACTTC
CASSLQGRETQYF
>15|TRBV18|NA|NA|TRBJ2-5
TGTGCCAGCTCACGGGGCAGCGGGTGGCAAGAGACCCAGTACTTC
CASSRGSGWQETQYF
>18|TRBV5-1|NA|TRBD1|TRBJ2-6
TGCGCCAGCAGCCACCGACAGGGGGGCCTCTCTGGGGCCAACGTCCTGACTTTC
CASSHRQGGLSGANVLTF
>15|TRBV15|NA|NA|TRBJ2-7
TGTGCCACCAGCAGAGGAGGCCTAGCTGGGTACGAGCAGTACTTC
CATSRGGLAGYEQYF
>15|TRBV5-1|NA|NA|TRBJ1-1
TGCGCCAGCAGCTTGGGGGGCGGGGCGCAGGCTGAAGCTTTCTTT
CASSLGGGAQAEAFF
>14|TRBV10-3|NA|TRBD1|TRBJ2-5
TGTGCCATCAGCTTAGGGGGCGGCGGGGAGACCCAGTACTTC
CAISLGGGGETQYF
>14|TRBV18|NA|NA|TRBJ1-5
TGTGCCAGCTCGCAGGGGTTGAGCAATCAGCCCCAGCATTTT
CASSQGLSNQPQHF
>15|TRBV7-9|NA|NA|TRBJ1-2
TGTGCCAGCAGCTTAGCCGAATCCGGGGTTGGTGGCTACACCTTC
CASSLAESGVGGYTF
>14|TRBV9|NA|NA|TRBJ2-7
TGTGCCAGCAGCGTTGGGACAACTTCCTACGAGCAGTACTTC
CASSVGTTSYEQYF
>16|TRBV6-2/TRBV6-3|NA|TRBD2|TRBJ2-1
TGTGCCAGCAGTTGGGACGGGACTAGCGGGGACAATGAGCAGTTCTTC
CASSWDGTSGDNEQFF
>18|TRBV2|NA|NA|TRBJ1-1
TGTGCCAGCAGTGGGGGAATCGGCGGGGCAAATACGAACACTGAAGCTTTCTTT
CASSGGIGGANTNTEAFF
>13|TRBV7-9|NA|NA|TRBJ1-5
TGTGCCAGCAGCTCTGGGGCTTATCAGCCCCAGCATTTT
CASSSGAYQPQHF
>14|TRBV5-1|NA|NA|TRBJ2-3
TGCGCCAGCACCGGGGGACCGGGGCGGGATACGCAGTATTTT
CASTGGPGRDTQYF
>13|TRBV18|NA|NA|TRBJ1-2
TGTGCCAGCTCACTAAGGACATACTATGGCTACACCTTC
CASSLRTYYGYTF
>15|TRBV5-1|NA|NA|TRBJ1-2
TGCGCCAGCAGACCTTTCGTGGAGGGCAACTATGGCTACACCTTC
CASRPFVEGNYGYTF
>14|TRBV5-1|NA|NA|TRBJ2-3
TGCGCCAGCGGCAGCTTTCTCAGGGCAGATACGCAGTATTTT
CASGSFLRADTQYF
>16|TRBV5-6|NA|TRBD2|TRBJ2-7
TGTGCCAGCAGCTTGGATTGGGGGGGAAGCTCCTACGAGCAGTACTTC
CASSLDWGGSSYEQYF
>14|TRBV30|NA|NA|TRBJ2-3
TGTGCCTGGAGAATTGGGGGAGGAGCAGATACGCAGTATTTT
CAWRIGGGADTQYF
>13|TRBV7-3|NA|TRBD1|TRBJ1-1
TGTGCCAGCAGCCGAACAGGGGGCAGTGAAGCTTTCTTT
CASSRTGGSEAFF
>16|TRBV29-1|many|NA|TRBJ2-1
TGCAGCGTGGCACCCCAGGGGCCCCTGACCTACAATGAGCAGTTCTTC
CSVAPQGPLTYNEQFF
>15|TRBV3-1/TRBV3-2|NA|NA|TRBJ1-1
TGTGCCAGCAGCCCCAGGTGGGCGACGAACACTGAAGCTTTCTTT
CASSPRWATNTEAFF
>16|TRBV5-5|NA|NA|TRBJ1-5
TGTGCCAGCAGCTTGGCACCTCAGGTCTCCAATCAGCCCCAGCATTTT
CASSLAPQVSNQPQHF
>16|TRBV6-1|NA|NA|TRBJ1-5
TGTGCCAGCAGTGGCCGGGGACACCTTAACAATCAGCCCCAGCATTTT
CASSGRGHLNNQPQHF
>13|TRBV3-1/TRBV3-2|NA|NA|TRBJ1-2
TGTGCCAGCAGCCCGCAGATTAACTATGGCTACACCTTC
CASSPQINYGYTF
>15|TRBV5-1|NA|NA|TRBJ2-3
TGCGCCAGCAGCTTGGGGAGTAGGAGCACAGATACGCAGTATTTT
CASSLGSRSTDTQYF
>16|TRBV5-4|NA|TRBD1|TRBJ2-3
TGTGCCAGCAGCTCCCCGCAGGGGGCGATCACAGATACGCAGTATTTT
CASSSPQGAITDTQYF
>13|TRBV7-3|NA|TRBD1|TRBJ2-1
TGTGCCAGCAGCTCTGGACAGGGCAATGAGCAGTTCTTC
CASSSGQGNEQFF